A single sample is the source of the 19 T cell receptor beta chains below, sequenced in a study of monozygotic twins with inflammatory bowel disease. TCRdb re-called the 5' RACE reads; every CDR3 protein appears as one record, without DNA. The listing contains about 300,000 distinct CDR3 sequences. The sample comprised blood. The receptor set was obtained from a human donor with ulcerative colitis or Crohn's disease, or a healthy co-twin of an affected twin (not recorded which).

This chain connects TRBV20-1 to TRBJ2-1; TCRdb selects TRBD1, and the lack of DNA leaves this call unchecked. The CDR3 totals 14 residues. The germline CDR1 and CDR2 sequences are DFQATT and SNEGSKA (reference sequence). The CDR3 spells CSAPPVRGFNEQFF.

The chain joins TRBV5-5 to TRBJ2-5; the D call of TRBD2 rests on TCRdb alone, since no DNA is present to check it. Germline V gene data show CDR1 as SGHKS and CDR2 as YYEKEE (reference sequence). The CDR3 covers 17 residues. The chain's CDR3 is CASSFMGSRGGQETQYF.

J is TRBJ2-7 and V is TRBV5-6; with no DNA, the TCRdb D assignment of TRBD1 cannot be verified. The germline CDR1 and CDR2 sequences are SGHDT and YYEEEE. This CDR3 is built from 14 residues. The CDR3 loop is CASNEGVGSYEQYF.

The chain recombines TRBV2 with TRBJ1-2; lacking DNA, the TRBD1 call made by TCRdb goes unchecked. The CDR3 contains 13 residues. Germline V lookup: CDR1 SNHLY, CDR2 FYNNEI. Here the CDR3 reads CASSAKGQTTFTF.

J is TRBJ1-1 and V is TRBV10-3; TCRdb returns TRBD1, unconfirmable since there is no DNA. The CDR3 sequence is 14 residues long. Germline loops: CDR1 ENHRY, CDR2 SYGVKD. CDR3 in amino acids: CAISEPGVNTEAFF.

The chain carries TRBV4-1 and TRBJ2-2; the TCRdb D gene call, TRBD2, has no DNA to confirm it. Germline loops: CDR1 MGHRA, CDR2 YSYEKL. There are 14 residues in the CDR3. The CDR3 region is CASSLREFAGELFF.

The V call is TRBV20-1, the J call TRBJ2-7; TCRdb reports TRBD1, a call that lacks DNA to check it against. CDR3 length: 13 residues. Germline V lookup: CDR1 DFQATT, CDR2 SNEGSKA (reference sequence). CDR3 sequence reads: CSALGQGGNEQYF.

The chain links TRBV20-1 to TRBJ2-7. Germline values: CDR1 DFQATT, CDR2 SNEGSKA (reference sequence). This CDR3 contains 11 residues. The CDR3: CSAGETYEQYF.

The genes are TRBV7-3 and TRBJ2-7; TCRdb proposes TRBD2, but this gene call is untestable without DNA. Germline values: CDR1 SGHTA, CDR2 FQGTGA. CDR3 length: 12 residues. The CDR3 spells CASSRTSAEQYF.

V usage is TRBV5-1 and J usage is TRBJ1-6; there is no DNA to check the TCRdb D call of TRBD1. CDR3 length: 18 amino acids. Germline CDR1 is SGHRS and CDR2 is YFSETQ. CDR3 sequence: CASSLAGTVSSYNSPLHF.

The V and J genes are TRBV20-1 and TRBJ2-1. Germline lookup yields CDR1 DFQATT and CDR2 SNEGSKA (reference sequence). The CDR3 length is 11 residues. The CDR3 protein is CSVRVANEQFF.

J is TRBJ2-1 and V is TRBV29-1; there is no DNA to check the TCRdb D call of TRBD1. This CDR3 is built from 16 residues. Germline assignment: CDR1 SQVTM and CDR2 ANQGSEA. The CDR3 spells CSAEGGGGGAYNEQFF.

The chain couples TRBV24-1 to TRBJ2-7. CDR1 and CDR2 (germline): KGHDR, SFDVKD. CDR3 length: 11 residues. The CDR3 loop reads CATSDSYEQYF.

V usage is TRBV7-3 and J usage is TRBJ2-1; the TCRdb D gene call, TRBD2, has no DNA to confirm it. Germline CDR1 is SGHTA and CDR2 is FQGTGA. The CDR3 sequence is 15 residues long. CDR3 sequence reads: CASSPLGSGGNEQFF.

The chain carries TRBV19 and TRBJ2-3; TCRdb outputs TRBD2, but without DNA this stays unchecked. Germline V lookup: CDR1 LNHDA, CDR2 SQIVND (reference sequence). CDR3 size: 16 residues. The CDR3 here is CASSKGLAGGLDTQYF.

V gene TRBV6-5 combines with J gene TRBJ2-3; TCRdb picks TRBD2, but there is no DNA to check that call. CDR3 length equals 17 residues. Germline V gene lookup returns CDR1 MNHEY and CDR2 SVGAGI. CDR3 residues: CASSYLRLAGFTDTQYF.

The chain combines TRBV18 with TRBJ1-2; absent DNA, TCRdb's TRBD1 call cannot be checked. The CDR3 spans 14 residues. Germline V gene lookup returns CDR1 KGHSH and CDR2 LQKENI. The CDR3 sequence: CASSPVDSVYGYTF. The variable domain in full, with the rest retrieved from reference TRBV18 and TRBJ1-2, is NAGVMQNPRHLVRRRGQEARLRCSPMKGHSHVYWYRQLPEEGLKFMVYLQKENIIDESGMPKERFSAEFPKEGPSILRIQQVVRGDSAAYFCASSPVDSVYGYTFGSGTRLTVV.

This chain links TRBV12-3 or TRBV12-4 with TRBJ2-7; the TCRdb call, TRBD1, lacks DNA for checking. The CDR3 has 13 residues. This CDR3 reads CASRGTANYEQYF.

The rearrangement links TRBV7-8 to TRBJ1-5; as DNA is missing, the TRBD1 call by TCRdb cannot be tested. CDR3 length: 13 residues. CDR1 is SGHVS and CDR2 is FQNEAQ in the germline V gene. The CDR3 here is CASGGTSRGAQHF.